One sample yielded the 21 T cell receptor beta chains listed below, sequenced in a study of control samples from healthy donors and cancer patients. Profiling relied on immunoSEQ multiplex PCR, and the TCRdb table lists in-frame clones only, not all of them. The sample carries approximately 100,000 clones, around 89% recorded once. The material sequenced was PBMCs. All receptors derive from a man aged 55 to 70 with lung cancer.

The rearrangement links TRBV6-5 to TRBJ2-1, with 8 bases fitting TRBD2. V lost 6 bases to trimming and J lost 8 bases; unmatched junction nucleotides: 6. The germline gives CDR1 MNHEY, CDR2 SVGAGI. This CDR3 has 13 amino acids. For the CDR3, the DNA is TGTGCCAGCAGCCCCGGGGGGGCGTATGAGCAGTTCTTC. Its translation: CASSPGGAYEQFF.

This clone appeared a single time. The chain is built from TRBV7-8 and TRBJ2-3, with a tentative D call TRBD2 (6 bases). The V gene lost 1 base and the J gene lost 2 bases, with 13 bases spanning the gap. Per germline, CDR1 SGHVS and CDR2 FQNEAQ. The CDR3 totals 16 residues. CDR3 DNA: TGTGCCAGCAGCTTAGACGTAGCGGCCCTCACAGATACGCAGTATTTT. Its protein is CASSLDVAALTDTQYF.

With respect to this clone: Other DNA sequences in the sample encode the same CDR3. The chain carries TRBV3-1 (or the pseudogene TRBV3-2) and TRBJ2-7; the match to TRBD2 covers 10 bases. This CDR3 spans 14 amino acids. Germline V gene lookup returns CDR1 LGHDT and CDR2 YNNKEL (reference sequence). V shed 4 bases, J shed 3 bases, and the junction held 3 bases outside the gene matches. In DNA, the CDR3 is TGTGCCAGCAGCCCCCTAGCGGGGGACTACGAGCAGTACTTC. Translating it yields CASSPLAGDYEQYF.

The chain employs TRBV7-3 and TRBJ2-5; D not resolved. From germline, CDR1 is SGHTA and CDR2 FQGTGA. The CDR3 covers 13 residues. With 0 bases removed from V and 2 bases from J, the gap between germline ends came to 4 bases. The CDR3 loop is CASSLTQQETQYF. CDR3 DNA sequence: TGTGCCAGCAGCTTAACACAGCAAGAGACCCAGTACTTC.

This chain links TRBV2 with TRBJ2-5; a weak D match, TRBD1 (5 bases). CDR1 and CDR2 from the germline V gene are SNHLY and FYNNEI. The CDR3 runs to 13 residues. Trimming took 3 bases from V and 0 from J, leaving 5 bases between them. CDR3 sequence (DNA): TGTGCCAGCAGTGACAGGGACCAAGAGACCCAGTACTTC. This gives the protein CASSDRDQETQYF.

J is TRBJ1-1 and V is TRBV24-1, with D perhaps matching TRBD1 (6 bases). CDR3 length: 15 residues. The germline V gene encodes CDR1 KGHDR and CDR2 SFDVKD. Trimming took 9 bases from V and 1 from J, leaving 17 bases between them. Here the CDR3 DNA reads TGTGCCACCGTCCAGGGGTCCCATGGGAACACTGAAGCTTTCTTT. Its translation: CATVQGSHGNTEAFF.

There are a few counts of this clone. V is TRBV20-1 and J is TRBJ2-7; D might be TRBD2 (5 bases). V was trimmed by 3 bases and J by 9 bases, leaving 12 bases between them. CDR1 and CDR2 (germline): DFQATT, SNEGSKA (reference sequence). The CDR3 spans 11 residues. The DNA of the CDR3 is TGCAGTGCTAGTGCCCTGGACTCGCAGTACGTC. It encodes CSASALDSQYV.

The chain links TRBV3-1 (or the pseudogene TRBV3-2) to TRBJ2-3, with 10 bases aligning to TRBD1. V trimming: 4 bases; J trimming: 3 bases; junction bases outside the gene matches: 4. The CDR3 has 15 amino acids. Germline CDR1 LGHDT, CDR2 YNNKEL (reference sequence). This CDR3 is CASSLRDRGTDTQYF. CDR3 in DNA: TGTGCCAGCAGCCTCCGGGACAGGGGTACAGATACGCAGTATTTT.

This chain uses TRBV7-9 with TRBJ1-2, with TRBD1 identical over 8 bases. Germline V gene data show CDR1 as SEHNR and CDR2 as FQNEAQ (reference sequence). V shed 2 bases, J shed 8 bases, and the junction held 7 bases outside the gene matches. The CDR3 consists of 14 residues. The CDR3 sequence is CASSLTDRGDGYTF. DNA for the CDR3: TGTGCCAGCAGCTTAACCGACAGGGGTGACGGCTACACCTTC.

This clone was picked up one time. The rearrangement joins TRBV5-1 to TRBJ2-7; D possibly matches TRBD1 or TRBD2 (5 bases each). V lost 0 bases, J lost 0 bases, and 10 bases lay in between. Germline V gene sequence: CDR1 SGHRS, CDR2 YFSETQ. This CDR3 region has 15 residues. DNA of the CDR3: TGCGCCAGCAGCTTGGTTGGTGGGGGCTCCTACGAGCAGTACTTC. Protein product: CASSLVGGGSYEQYF.

CDR3 sequence (DNA): TGTGCCAGCAGTCCCCGGGGGAGGGGGCTCATGGTGAACACTGAAGCTTTCTTT. Translated, it gives CASSPRGRGLMVNTEAFF. The chain combines TRBV6-6 with TRBJ1-1; TRBD1 matches at 7 bases. The CDR3 consists of 18 residues. V dropped 5 bases and J dropped 0; count of bases not matched to a gene: 15. The germline V gene encodes CDR1 MNHNY and CDR2 SVGAGI (reference sequence).

V usage is TRBV5-1 and J usage is TRBJ2-3; 9 bases align to TRBD1. This CDR3 comprises 14 residues. CDR1 and CDR2 from the germline V gene are SGHRS and YFSETQ. V lost 6 bases and J lost 5; bases outside the gene matches: 7. CDR3 nucleotide sequence: TGCGCCAGCACCTCACAGGGGGCAATAGATACGCAGTATTTT. This encodes CASTSQGAIDTQYF.

V and J are TRBV27 and TRBJ1-2; 7 nucleotides match TRBD1. This CDR3 region has 14 residues. The J segment lost 5 bases and the V segment lost 1 base, leaving 4 bases of the junction unmatched. The germline V gene has CDR1 MNHEY and CDR2 SMNVEV (reference sequence). CDR3 amino acids: CASSLFPGGYGYTF. The CDR3 nucleotides read TGTGCCAGCAGTTTATTCCCAGGGGGTTATGGCTACACCTTC.

The chain has TRBV3-1 (or the pseudogene TRBV3-2) and TRBJ2-5; 7 positions agree with TRBD2. Germline V gene lookup returns CDR1 LGHDT and CDR2 YNNKEL (reference sequence). V was pared by 1 base and J by 5 bases, with 1 base of the junction left unmatched. The CDR3 is made up of 13 amino acids. CDR3 nucleotide sequence: TGTGCCAGCAGCCAAGGGGGGGGTGAGACCCAGTACTTC. As protein: CASSQGGGETQYF.

The table lists this clone with a few counts. The chain joins TRBV2 to TRBJ1-4; no definite D call. CDR1 SNHLY and CDR2 FYNNEI come from the germline V gene. CDR3 size: 15 residues. Trimming pared 7 bases from V and 6 bases from J, leaving 18 bases between. The CDR3 bases are TGTGCCAGCACCGGGCTTCAGGCCGGGTATGAAAAACTGTTTTTT. Translated, it gives CASTGLQAGYEKLFF. The whole variable domain, remainder taken from reference TRBV2 and TRBJ1-4, is EPEVTQTPSHQVTQMGQEVILRCVPISNHLYFYWYRQILGQKVEFLVSFYNNEISEKSEIFDDQFSVERPDGSNFTLKIRSTKLEDSAMYFCASTGLQAGYEKLFFGSGTQLSVL.

The sample holds a few counts of this clone. The J gene is TRBJ2-5, the V gene TRBV3-1 (or the pseudogene TRBV3-2); weak D call: TRBD1 (7 bases). The CDR3 covers 13 residues. V lost 0 bases and J lost 8, with 10 bases in between. CDR1 is LGHDT and CDR2 is YNNKEL in the germline V gene (reference sequence). This chain's CDR3 is CASSQDRGDTQYF. The CDR3 DNA is TGTGCCAGCAGCCAAGACAGGGGGGATACCCAGTACTTC.

The chain has TRBV20-1 and TRBJ1-1; no firm D call. The germline V gene has CDR1 DFQATT and CDR2 SNEGSKA (reference sequence). The CDR3 runs 11 residues. The V end lost 2 bases, the J end lost 4 bases, and 5 bases lay between the germline ends. In DNA form, the CDR3 reads TGCAGTGCTAGAAAGGTCACTGAAGCTTTCTTT. Translating it yields CSARKVTEAFF.

This clone was detected only once. V usage is TRBV18 and J usage is TRBJ2-5; D unresolved. Trimming shortened V by 4 bases and J by 2 bases, and 8 bases separated the two germline ends. Germline loops: CDR1 KGHSH, CDR2 LQKENI. The CDR3 sequence is 13 residues long. The CDR3: CASSQTEQETQYF. The CDR3 DNA is TGTGCCAGCTCACAAACGGAACAAGAGACCCAGTACTTC.

V is TRBV5-5 and J is TRBJ2-2, with 7 positions matching TRBD1. V dropped 5 bases and J dropped 2; count of bases not matched to a gene: 9. This CDR3 is 16 amino acids long. Germline V lookup: CDR1 SGHKS, CDR2 YYEKEE (reference sequence). CDR3 in DNA: TGTGCCAGCAGTCCTAACAGGGGCCCCAACACCGGGGAGCTGTTTTTT. This encodes CASSPNRGPNTGELFF.

The V gene is TRBV15, the J gene TRBJ1-5, with no clear D. V gave up 8 bases and J gave up 2 bases, with 16 bases separating them. Germline lookup yields CDR1 LNHNV and CDR2 YYDKDF (reference sequence). CDR3 length: 15 residues. The CDR3 spells CATREDYSGNQPQHF. Here the CDR3 DNA reads TGTGCCACCCGTGAAGACTATAGCGGCAATCAGCCCCAGCATTTT.

This rearrangement joins TRBV11-2 to TRBJ2-2; TRBD1 might be the D (6 bases). The germline gives CDR1 SGHAT, CDR2 FQNNGV. V was cut by 5 bases and J by 2 bases, with 9 bases left in between. The CDR3 runs 14 residues. CDR3 bases: TGTGCCAGCAGCGGGACATTAAACACCGGGGAGCTGTTTTTT. It is translated as CASSGTLNTGELFF.